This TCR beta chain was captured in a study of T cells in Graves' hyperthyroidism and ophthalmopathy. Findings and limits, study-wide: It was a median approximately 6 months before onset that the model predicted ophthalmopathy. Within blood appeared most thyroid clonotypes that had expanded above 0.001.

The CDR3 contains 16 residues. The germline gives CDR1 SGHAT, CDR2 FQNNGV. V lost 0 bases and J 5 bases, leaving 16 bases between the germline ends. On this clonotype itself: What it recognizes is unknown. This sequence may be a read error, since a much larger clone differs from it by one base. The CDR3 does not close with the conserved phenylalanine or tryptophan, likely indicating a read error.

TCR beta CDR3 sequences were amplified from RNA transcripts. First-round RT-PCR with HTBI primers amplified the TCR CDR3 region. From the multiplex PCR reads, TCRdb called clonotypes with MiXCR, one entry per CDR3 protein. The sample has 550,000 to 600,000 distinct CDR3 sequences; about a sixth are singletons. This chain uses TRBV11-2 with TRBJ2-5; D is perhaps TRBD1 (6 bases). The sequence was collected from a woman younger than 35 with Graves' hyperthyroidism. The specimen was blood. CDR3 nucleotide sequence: TGTGCCAGCAGCTTAGATCTTGAAGGGGGTGGGGAGACCCAGTACCTC. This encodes CASSLDLEGGGETQYL.